The present entry profiles one T cell receptor beta chain with its context. Its matching antigen is unknown. Some clones are missing from TCRdb's copy, which holds only in-frame ones; the method was immunoSEQ multiplex PCR. The sample consists of 300,000 to 400,000 clones, more than 75% of them appearing once. In germline, CDR1 is LNHDA, CDR2 SQIVND (reference sequence). The CDR3 length is 13 residues. The data originate from a study of shared clonotypes between healthy human individuals. The donor cohort consisted entirely of Caucasian adults residing in Nashville, Tennessee. Findings and limits, study-wide: What naive subsets generally showed was a larger estimated richness than memory subsets showed. A handful of donors had about 5% of their naive CD4 clonotypes in common.

The source of this sequence is a man aged 18-30 years in good health. The sequencing input was memory CD8+ T cells sorted from blood. Subset meaning: CD45RO+ cells pooled with CCR7-negative TemRA cells. The rearrangement uses TRBV19 and TRBJ2-7; possibly TRBD2 for D (6 bases). Here the CDR3 reads CASGLMSSYEQYF. The CDR3 nucleotides are TGTGCTAGCGGCCTGATGAGCTCCTACGAGCAGTACTTC.